This T cell receptor (beta chain) came from a study of molecular identifiers for immune sequencing clone quantification. CDR1 is SGHDT and CDR2 is YYEEEE in the germline V gene. The CDR3 sequence is 15 residues long. With regard to this clonotype: The junction departs from the called germline gene at one end, perhaps through a read error.

MiXCR, applied by TCRdb to the PCR reads, yields one record per CDR3 protein. Of about 630,000 distinct CDR3 sequences listed, about 25% were seen once; the top ten hold about 0.81%. The receptor was isolated from a human donor in good health. Some libraries in this study had Jurkat cell RNA spiked in. Material: naive CD8+ T cells from blood, with Jurkat cell RNA spiked in. Subset indicated: FACS-sorted CD8+CD4-CCR7+CD45RA+ naive T cells. The chain couples TRBV5-6 to TRBJ2-5; the D gene could be TRBD1 or TRBD2 (5 bases each). CDR3 nucleotides: TGTGCCAGCAGCGCTGGGGGAGAGGGATCAGAGACCCCGTACTTC. This translates into CASSAGGEGSETPYF.